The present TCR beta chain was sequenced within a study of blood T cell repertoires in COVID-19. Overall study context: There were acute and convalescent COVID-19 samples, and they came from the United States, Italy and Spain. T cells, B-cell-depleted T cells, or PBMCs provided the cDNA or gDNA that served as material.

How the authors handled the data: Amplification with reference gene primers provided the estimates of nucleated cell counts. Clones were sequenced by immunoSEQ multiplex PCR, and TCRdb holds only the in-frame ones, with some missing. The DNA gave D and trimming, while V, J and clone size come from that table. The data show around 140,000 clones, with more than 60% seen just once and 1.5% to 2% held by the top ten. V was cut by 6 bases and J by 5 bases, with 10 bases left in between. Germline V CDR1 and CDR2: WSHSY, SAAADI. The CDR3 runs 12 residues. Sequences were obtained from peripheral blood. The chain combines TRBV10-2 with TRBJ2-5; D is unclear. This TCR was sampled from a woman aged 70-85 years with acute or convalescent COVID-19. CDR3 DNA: TGCGCCAGCAGCTGGGTCGGGGAGACCCAGTACTTC. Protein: CASSWVGETQYF.